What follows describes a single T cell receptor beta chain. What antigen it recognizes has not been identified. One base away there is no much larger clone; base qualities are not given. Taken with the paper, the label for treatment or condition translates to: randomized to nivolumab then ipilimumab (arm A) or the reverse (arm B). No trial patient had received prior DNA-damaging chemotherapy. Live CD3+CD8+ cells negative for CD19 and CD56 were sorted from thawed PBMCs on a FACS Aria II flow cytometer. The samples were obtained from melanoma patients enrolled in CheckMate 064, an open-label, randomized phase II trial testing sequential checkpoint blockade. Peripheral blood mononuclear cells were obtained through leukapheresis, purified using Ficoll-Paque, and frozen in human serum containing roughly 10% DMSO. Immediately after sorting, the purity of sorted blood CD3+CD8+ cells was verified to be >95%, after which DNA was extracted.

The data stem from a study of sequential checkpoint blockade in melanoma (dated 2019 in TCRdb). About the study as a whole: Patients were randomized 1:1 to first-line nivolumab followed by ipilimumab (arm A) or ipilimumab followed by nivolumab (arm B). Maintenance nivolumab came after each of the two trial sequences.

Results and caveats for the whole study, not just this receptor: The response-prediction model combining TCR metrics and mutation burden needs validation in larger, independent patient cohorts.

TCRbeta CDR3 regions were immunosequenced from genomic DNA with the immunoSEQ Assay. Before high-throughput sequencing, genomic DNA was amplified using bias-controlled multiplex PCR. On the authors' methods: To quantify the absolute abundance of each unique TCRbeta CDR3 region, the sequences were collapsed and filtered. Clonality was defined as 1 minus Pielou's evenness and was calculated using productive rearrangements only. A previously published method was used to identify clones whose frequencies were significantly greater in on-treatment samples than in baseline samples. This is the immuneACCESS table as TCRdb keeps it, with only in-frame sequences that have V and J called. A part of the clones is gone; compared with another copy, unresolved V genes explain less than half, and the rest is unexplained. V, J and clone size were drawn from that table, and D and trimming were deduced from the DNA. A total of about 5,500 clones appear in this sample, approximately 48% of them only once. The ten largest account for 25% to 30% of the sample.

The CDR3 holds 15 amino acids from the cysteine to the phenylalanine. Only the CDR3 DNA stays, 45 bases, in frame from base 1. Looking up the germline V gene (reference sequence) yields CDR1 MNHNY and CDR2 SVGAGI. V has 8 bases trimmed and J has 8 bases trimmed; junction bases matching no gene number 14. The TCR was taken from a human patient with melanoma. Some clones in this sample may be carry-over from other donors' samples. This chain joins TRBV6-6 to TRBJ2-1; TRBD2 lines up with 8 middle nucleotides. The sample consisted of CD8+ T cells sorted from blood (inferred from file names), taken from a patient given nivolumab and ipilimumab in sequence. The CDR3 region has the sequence CASYLHPGGGDEQFF. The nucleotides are TGTGCCAGCTACCTCCACCCCGGGGGGGGCGATGAGCAGTTCTTC.